The 2 T cell receptor beta chains given below trace back to one sample, sequenced in a study of early T cells in non-severe SARS-CoV-2 infection. Via MiXCR, TCRdb re-called the 5' RACE reads, giving one row per CDR3 protein. The sample consists of 75,000 to 95,000 distinct CDR3 sequences, roughly 17% of them appearing once. The starting material was whole blood, obtained at baseline. These receptors came from an adult who was a healthcare worker with PCR-confirmed SARS-CoV-2 infection or an uninfected control (not recorded which).

A few counts support this clonotype. This rearrangement joins TRBV20-1 to TRBJ2-3; D ambiguous. The length of the CDR3 is 14 residues. Trimming took off 3 bases at V and 1 base at J, with 11 bases between the two ends. Germline loops: CDR1 DFQATT, CDR2 SNEGSKA (reference sequence). The CDR3 protein is CSARLAYGTDTQYF. The CDR3 DNA is TGCAGTGCTAGGTTAGCCTACGGCACAGATACGCAGTATTTT.

Ten or more counts support this clonotype. Here the CDR3 reads CSARDRYSYEQYF. The CDR3, as DNA: TGCAGTGCTAGAGATCGCTACAGCTACGAGCAGTACTTC. The chain links TRBV20-1 to TRBJ2-7; D uncertain. V lost 0 bases and J lost 3, with 9 bases in between. CDR3 size: 13 residues. The germline CDR1 and CDR2 sequences are DFQATT and SNEGSKA (reference sequence).